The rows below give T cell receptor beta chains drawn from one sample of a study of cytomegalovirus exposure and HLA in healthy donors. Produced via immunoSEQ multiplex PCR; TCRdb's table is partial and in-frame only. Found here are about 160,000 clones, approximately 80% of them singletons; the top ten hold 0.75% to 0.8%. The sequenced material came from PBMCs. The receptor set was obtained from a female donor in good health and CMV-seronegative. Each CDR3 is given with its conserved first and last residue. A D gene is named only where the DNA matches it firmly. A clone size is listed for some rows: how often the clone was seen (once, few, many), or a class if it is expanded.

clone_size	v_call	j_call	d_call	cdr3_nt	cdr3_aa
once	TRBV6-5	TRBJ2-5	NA	TGTGCCAGCAGTCGGACACTACAAGAGACCCAGTACTTC	CASSRTLQETQYF
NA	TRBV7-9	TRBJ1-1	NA	TGTGCCAGCAGCTTTCAGCGGAGGTCGGCTGAAGCTTTCTTT	CASSFQRRSAEAFF
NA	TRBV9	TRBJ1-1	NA	TGTGCCAGCAGCTCCCAGTCAGGCCTTGACATGAACACTGAAGCTTTCTTT	CASSSQSGLDMNTEAFF
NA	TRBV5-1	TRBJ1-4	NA	TGCGCCAGCAGCCCGACAGCCTTTAATGAAAAACTGTTTTTT	CASSPTAFNEKLFF
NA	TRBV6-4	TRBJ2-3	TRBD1	TGTGCCAGCAGTGACGGGACAGGGGGATCAAATACGCAGTATTTT	CASSDGTGGSNTQYF
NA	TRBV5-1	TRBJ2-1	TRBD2	TGCGCCAGCAGCCTGGACCCCCTAGCGGGATCCTACAATGAGCAGTTCTTC	CASSLDPLAGSYNEQFF
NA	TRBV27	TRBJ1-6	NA	TGTGCCAGCAGTATAAACAGGTTGGCCCTCCACTTT	CASSINRLALHF
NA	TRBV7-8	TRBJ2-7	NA	TGTGCCAGTGGAACAGGGATCGGCTACGAGCAGTACTTC	CASGTGIGYEQYF
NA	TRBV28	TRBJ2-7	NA	TGTGCCAGCAGTCCCGGTACGTTCTACGAGCAGTACTTC	CASSPGTFYEQYF
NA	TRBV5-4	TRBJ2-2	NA	TGTGCCTCCCGGAGCGAGGGCACCGGGGAGCTGTTTTTT	CASRSEGTGELFF
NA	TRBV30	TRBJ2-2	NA	TGTGCCTGGAGCCCCCAAGGTTCCGGTAGCCGGGAGCTGTTTTTT	CAWSPQGSGSRELFF
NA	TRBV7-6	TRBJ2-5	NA	TGTGCCAGCAGCCCACAGACTAGAGGGGAGACCCAGTACTTC	CASSPQTRGETQYF
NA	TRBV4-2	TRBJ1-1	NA	TGTGCCAGCAGCCAAGGTAAAGCGAACACTGAAGCTTTCTTT	CASSQGKANTEAFF
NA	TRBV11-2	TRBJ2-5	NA	TGTGCCAGCAGCTTACATAGAGGTGCCCAGTACTTC	CASSLHRGAQYF
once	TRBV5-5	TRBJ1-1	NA	TGTGCCAGCAGCACCGGACAGACCAACACTGAAGCCTTCTTT	CASSTGQTNTEAFF
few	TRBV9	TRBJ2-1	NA	TGTGCCAGCAGCGTGAAAGGAATAGCGGAGTCCTACAATGAGCAGTTCTTC	CASSVKGIAESYNEQFF
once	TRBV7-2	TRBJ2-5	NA	TGTGCCAGCAGCTTAGCGTCTCTCCAGGGAGAGACCCAGTACTTC	CASSLASLQGETQYF
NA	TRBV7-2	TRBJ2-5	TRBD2	TGTGCCAGCAGCTTACTAAAGCGGGGGGCCCTACAAGAGACCCAGTACTTC	CASSLLKRGALQETQYF
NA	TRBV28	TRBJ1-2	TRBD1	TGTGCCAGCAGAATCCGGGACAGGGGGAACTATGGCTACACCTTC	CASRIRDRGNYGYTF
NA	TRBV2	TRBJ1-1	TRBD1	TGTGCCAGCAGTCCGGACAGGGGGCGGATGACTGAAGCTTTCTTT	CASSPDRGRMTEAFF
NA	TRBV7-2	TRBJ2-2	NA	TGTGCCAGCAGCTTTACAGGTGGACCCACCGGGGAGCTGTTTTTT	CASSFTGGPTGELFF
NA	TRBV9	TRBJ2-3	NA	TGTGCCAGCAGCGTAGGAGTCCTTAGGGGGTACTTTACGCAGTATTTT	CASSVGVLRGYFTQYF
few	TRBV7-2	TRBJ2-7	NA	TGTGCCAGCAGCTTTGCGACGGGTGGAGGGCTCGAGCAGTACTTC	CASSFATGGGLEQYF
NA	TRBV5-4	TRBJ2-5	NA	TGTGCCAGCAGCTTCATGGCAGGGAACCAAGAGACCCAGTACTTC	CASSFMAGNQETQYF
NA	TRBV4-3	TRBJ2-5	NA	TGCGCCAGCAGCCAAGATAGGATGGGGAGAGAGACCCAGTACTTC	CASSQDRMGRETQYF
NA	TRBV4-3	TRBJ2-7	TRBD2	TGCGCCAGCAGCCAAGATCCTAGCGGGATCTACGAGCAGTACTTC	CASSQDPSGIYEQYF
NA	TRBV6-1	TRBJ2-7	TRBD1	TGTGCCAGCAGGGAAGCCGGGACAGGGGGCTCCAAGCAGTACTTC	CASREAGTGGSKQYF
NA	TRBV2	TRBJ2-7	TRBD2	TGTGCCAGCAGGGGGGGACTAGCGGGAAACTACGAGCAGTACTTC	CASRGGLAGNYEQYF
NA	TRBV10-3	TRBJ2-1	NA	TGTGCCATCAGTGATAGCAGAAATGAGCAGTTCTTC	CAISDSRNEQFF
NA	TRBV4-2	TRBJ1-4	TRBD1	TGTGCCAGCAGCCAAGAGATAGGGGGCCCGGTTGAAAAACTGTTTTTT	CASSQEIGGPVEKLFF
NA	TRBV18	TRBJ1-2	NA	TGTGCCAGCTCACCGGACGGGGAATGGACCTTC	CASSPDGEWTF
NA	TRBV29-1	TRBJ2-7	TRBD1	TGCAGCGTTGAAGATCCAGGGGGCGAGCAGTACTTC	CSVEDPGGEQYF
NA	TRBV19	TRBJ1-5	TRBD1	TGTGCCAGTAGTATGGACAGGTTTTTGGGCAATCAGCCCCAGCATTTT	CASSMDRFLGNQPQHF
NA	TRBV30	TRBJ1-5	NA	TGTGCCTGGAGCGTACCTTGGGGGCTTGGAAATCAGCCCCAGCATTTT	CAWSVPWGLGNQPQHF
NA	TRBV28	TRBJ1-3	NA	TGTGCCAGCAGTTTTGAGGGCCCGGGGATAGGTAACACCATATATTTT	CASSFEGPGIGNTIYF
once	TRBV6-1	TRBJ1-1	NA	TGTGCCAGCAGTGAATTTGGCAGGTTATTAACTGAAGCTTTCTTT	CASSEFGRLLTEAFF
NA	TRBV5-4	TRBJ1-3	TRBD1	TGTGCCAGCAGGCCCACAGGGGAAGCTGGAAACACCATATATTTT	CASRPTGEAGNTIYF
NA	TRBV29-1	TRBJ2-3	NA	TGCAGCGTTGAACCGGGGAGCACGCAGTATTTT	CSVEPGSTQYF
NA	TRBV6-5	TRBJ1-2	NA	TGTGCCAGCAGTTACTCGCGCAGGGGCGGCTACACCTTC	CASSYSRRGGYTF